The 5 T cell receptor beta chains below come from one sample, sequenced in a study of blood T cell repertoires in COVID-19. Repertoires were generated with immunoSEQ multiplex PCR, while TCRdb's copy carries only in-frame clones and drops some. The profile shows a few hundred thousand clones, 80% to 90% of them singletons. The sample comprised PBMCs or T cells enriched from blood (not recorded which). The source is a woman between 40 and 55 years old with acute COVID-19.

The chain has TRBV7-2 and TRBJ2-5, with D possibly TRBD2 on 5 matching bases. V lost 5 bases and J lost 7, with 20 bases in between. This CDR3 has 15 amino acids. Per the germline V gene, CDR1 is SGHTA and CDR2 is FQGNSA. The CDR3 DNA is TGTGCCAGCAGCCCCGGCGGCGGAGGCTCCGGGACCCAGTACTTC. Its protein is CASSPGGGGSGTQYF.

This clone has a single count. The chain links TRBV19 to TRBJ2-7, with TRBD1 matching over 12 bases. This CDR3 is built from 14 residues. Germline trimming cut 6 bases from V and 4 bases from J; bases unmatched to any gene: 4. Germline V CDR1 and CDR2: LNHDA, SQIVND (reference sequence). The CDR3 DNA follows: TGTGCCAGTAGAGGGACAGGGGGCGAATACGAGCAGTACTTC. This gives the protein CASRGTGGEYEQYF.

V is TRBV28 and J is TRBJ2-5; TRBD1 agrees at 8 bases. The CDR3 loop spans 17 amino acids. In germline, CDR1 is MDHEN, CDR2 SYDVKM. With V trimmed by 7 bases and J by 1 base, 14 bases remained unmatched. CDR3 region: CASTFPPTGQGQETQYF. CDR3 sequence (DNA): TGTGCCAGCACCTTCCCACCTACTGGACAGGGCCAAGAGACCCAGTACTTC.

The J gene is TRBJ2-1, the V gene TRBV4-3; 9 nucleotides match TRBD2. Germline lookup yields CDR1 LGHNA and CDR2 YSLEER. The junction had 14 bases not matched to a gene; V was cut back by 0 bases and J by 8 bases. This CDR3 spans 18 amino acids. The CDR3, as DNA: TGCGCCAGCAGCCAAGATGGGTCGATTAGCGGGAGATCCTATGAGCAGTTCTTC. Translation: CASSQDGSISGRSYEQFF.

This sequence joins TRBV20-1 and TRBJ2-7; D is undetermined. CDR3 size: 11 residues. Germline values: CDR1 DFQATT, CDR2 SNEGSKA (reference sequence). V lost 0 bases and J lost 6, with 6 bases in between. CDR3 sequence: CSARDSGEQYF. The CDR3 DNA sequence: TGCAGTGCTAGAGACTCGGGCGAGCAGTACTTC.